Sequencing of this T cell receptor beta chain was carried out in a study of cytomegalovirus exposure and HLA in healthy donors. Study-level findings and limits: In vitro work confirmed that a few CMV-associated chains recognize CMV antigens. Later analysis identified a missense DCLRE1C variant that was linked to TCR beta V- and J-gene trimming.

As for this clone: The antigen is unknown.

The germline gives CDR1 LNHDA, CDR2 SQIVND (reference sequence). V lost 4 bases to trimming and J lost 7 bases; unmatched junction nucleotides: 2. The CDR3 length is 14 residues. PCR employed 60 Vbeta and 13 Jbeta primers. Assay: immunoSEQ multiplex PCR; the TCRdb copy retains only in-frame clones and omits some. This table holds approximately 38,000 clones, roughly 88% found once. V usage is TRBV19 and J usage is TRBJ2-1; 12 nucleotides align to TRBD2. This clonotype originated in a woman in her late teens or twenties in good health and CMV-seronegative. Sequencing was performed on PBMCs. CDR3 residues: CASSKLAGGNEQFF. The CDR3 nucleotides are TGTGCCAGTAGTAAGCTAGCGGGAGGGAATGAGCAGTTCTTC.